Sequencing of this T cell receptor beta chain was carried out in a study of blood T cell repertoires in COVID-19. The CDR3 totals 14 residues. The V and J ends lost 1 base and 3 bases respectively, with 10 bases between them. Germline V CDR1 and CDR2: SGHRS, YFSETQ. Assay used: immunoSEQ multiplex PCR; TCRdb lists only in-frame clones, some missing. The sample has approximately 75,000 clones, around 80% seen once. The chain carries TRBV5-1 and TRBJ2-5, with a weak D call TRBD1 (6 bases). The clonotype was recovered from a human donor in a cohort sampled during active COVID-19. Sequencing used peripheral blood. The CDR3 spells CASSLRAGEETQYF. The CDR3 DNA is TGCGCCAGCAGCTTGAGGGCAGGGGAAGAGACCCAGTACTTC.